The source of this T cell receptor (beta chain) is a study of cytomegalovirus exposure and HLA in healthy donors (dated by TCRdb to 2015 to 2018). Background for the entire study: An earlier analysis of roughly 630 of the donors reported 250 to 350 Gb of sequence data and roughly 100 million unique TCR beta sequences from 150 million to 200 million T cells. The study was designed to test whether signatures of past pathogen exposure could be identified by cataloging public T cell receptors. Around 320 gigabases of sequencing data and tens of millions of unique TCR sequences were included in an early release covering under 650 HLA-typed donors. Along with the roughly 610-subject first cohort, a separate validation cohort of over a hundred different subjects was used. Across around 400 genotyped donors of the cohort, an average of approximately 240,000 unique TCR beta nucleotide sequences per donor were sequenced, and around 20% of those sequences were non-productive. A later genetic analysis used genome-wide SNP genotypes for about 65% of the roughly 700 donors, treating that subset as a discovery cohort. To predict cytomegalovirus infection status, the study brought together high-throughput TCR immunosequencing, statistical association of individual TCRs with disease status, and machine learning. The number of typed donors differed by locus: 629-630 for A, B, C, DRB1 and DQB1; roughly 510 for DQA1; approximately 600 for DPA1; and around 470 for DPB1. Among the 398 genotyped donors, around 81% belonged to the genetic ancestry cluster associated with self-reported Caucasian donors. A later analysis re-analyzed previously published TCR beta repertoires from approximately 670 donors and added high-resolution HLA genotyping to study TCR occurrence patterns. Alongside the repertoire data, information on donor age, sex, ethnicity and CMV serostatus was compiled. Rather than using new phenotypic data, the later analysis identified candidate immune exposures from TCR beta sequences and from how often those sequences occurred across donors. All discovery cohort repertoires had been generated on a single sequencing platform. To decide whether each TCR beta V gene segment behaved as functional or pseudogenic, an earlier analysis of some 600 of the donors relied on high-throughput TCR beta sequencing. The T cell repertoires of 670 or so subjects were profiled by immunosequencing and related to cytomegalovirus serostatus. Four or five DR-DQ haplotypes were treated as single units for association and clustering because of strong linkage in the cohort. Both class I and class II loci were covered by HLA typing, at four-digit resolution. Summary of the overall study and its limitations: Most TCR sequences were seen in very few donors, while some public TCRs were found in many individuals. Compared with equally common non-associated chains, HLA-associated TCR beta chains in a later analysis were more clonally expanded and had lower generation probabilities. An earlier analysis of around 540 of the donors showed that most TCR beta V segments appeared in productive rearrangements either about 87% or about 30% of the time, which broadly matched IMGT annotations. Correlated functional status among segregating V segments might be attributable to linkage disequilibrium, but an unknown experimental factor could not be ruled out. Roughly 15 rarely observed V segments, including chromosome 9 orphons, were excluded from the earlier analysis of several hundred of the donors because counts were too low. Some IMGT-functional V segments, including TRBV6-2 and TRBV6-3, could not be distinguished by the 87-base-pair reads and were therefore excluded. According to the authors, the approach could potentially be generalized to other disease states and immunological phenotypes. Presence/absence analyses assumed roughly uniform sequencing depth across donors, an assumption that may not hold. According to a later analysis, TCR association rates differed among HLA loci, with DRB1 alleles showing the most associated TCRs and HLA-C alleles showing the fewest. Assigning TCR associations to individual alleles was difficult when HLA alleles, especially DR and DQ, strongly co-occurred. Because HLA typing was missing for some donors at each locus, association tests included only the typed subset. In vitro tests confirmed that a few of the cytomegalovirus-associated TCR beta chains recognize cytomegalovirus antigens. An association between a missense DCLRE1C variant and V-gene and J-gene trimming of TCR beta chains was found in a later genetic analysis and replicated in an independent cohort. In both the original and validation cohorts, the classifier was reported to diagnose cytomegalovirus status with high specificity and sensitivity. A total of fewer than 200 TCR beta chains were listed by the study as associated with cytomegalovirus. A further reported finding was that TCR beta sequences accurately predicted the HLA-A and HLA-B alleles for most subjects in the first cohort. For the cohort, immune exposure information was limited to CMV serostatus. The sequencing pipeline was judged likely to have produced a cluster of highly shared sequence variants as a technical artifact. In this cohort, only TCR beta chains were sequenced, and detectable features were limited by the absence of alpha or paired-chain data. In a later analysis, several top co-occurrence clusters were reported to appear linked to parvovirus B19, influenza, CMV and Epstein-Barr virus. Compared with the approximately 700-donor mean, donors in an Asian-associated ancestry cluster had fewer N-insertions in productive TCRs, according to a later genetic analysis. Specific HLA alleles were associated with over 15,000 TCR beta sequences at a false discovery rate of 0.05 in a later analysis. A later analysis found that most CMV-associated TCR beta chains appeared HLA-restricted, with HLA associations seemingly driven largely by CMV exposure.

The library came from the immunoSEQ multiplex PCR assay. For the multiplex PCR, a mixture combining 60 forward primers for TCR Vbeta segments and 13 reverse primers for TCR Jbeta segments was used. Amplification of the CDR3 region of rearranged TCR beta genes was performed with a multiplex PCR assay on genomic DNA. Amplified TCR beta libraries were sequenced as 87-base-pair reads on the Illumina HiSeq System. In the authors' own workflow: A later analysis counted some 80 million unique TCR beta chains across the 650 to 700 repertoires, and some 11 million of these chains were shared by at least two donors. To remove PCR and sequencing errors, raw reads were error-corrected and collapsed into unique sequences using a nearest-neighbor algorithm that merged closely related sequences. V, D and J gene segments were assigned by aligning CDR3 sequences to IMGT reference sequences. For a sequence to be retained, at least a six-nucleotide match to both a V gene segment and a J gene segment was required. Rearrangements were classified as productive when the CDR3 lacked stop codons and remained in frame with V and J, and all other rearrangements were classified as non-productive. Following IMGT convention, CDR3 was defined as the stretch from the second conserved V-encoded cysteine up to the conserved J-encoded phenylalanine. The earlier analysis of 500 to 600 of the donors excluded sequences that lacked an unambiguous match to a single V gene segment. An earlier analysis of several hundred of the donors called V segments functional above 56.7% productive rearrangements and segregating when the between-donor standard deviation exceeded 5%. To diagnose cytomegalovirus status from the catalog of TCR beta chain sequences, a statistical classification framework was built. A later analysis assigned V and J genes by comparing TCR nucleotide sequences with IMGT/GENE-DB human TR gene sequences. The TCRdist pipeline was used in a later analysis to assign CDR3 sequences and most-parsimonious VDJ recombination scenarios. In a later analysis, each TCR beta chain was defined by its CDR3 amino acid sequence together with its V-gene family, and reads lacking a unique V-gene family were excluded. A later analysis removed roughly 590 highly shared, low-generation-probability nucleotide sequences to deal with suspected cross-contamination and a sequencing artifact. For each public chain, a later analysis derived a clonal expansion index from normalized ranks of inferred template counts within each repertoire. In a later analysis, generation probabilities were computed with a VDJ recombination model fitted to out-of-frame rearrangements, and the resulting probabilities were checked against IGoR. Hypergeometric tests were used in a later analysis to score TCR-TCR, TCR-HLA and TCR-CMV co-occurrence, with a repertoire-size bias correction applied to the TCR pairs. In a later analysis, false discovery rates were estimated by permuting HLA or CMV assignments 20 times. In a later analysis, co-occurring TCRs were grouped with DBSCAN, and TCRdist sequence similarity was added when clustering was performed within HLA-allele-positive subsets. Co-occurrence clustering excluded repertoires with fewer than 30,000 or more than 120,000 public chains, plus five with anomalous nucleotide sharing. TCRdb retrieved this table from immuneACCESS and kept in-frame rearrangements only. Not all clones are present; in checked studies, unresolved V genes account for under half, and no reason is known for the remainder. That table furnishes V, J and clone size, whereas the DNA furnished D and trimming. The sample records 150,000 to 200,000 clones, around 81% of which are singletons. 1.5% to 1.9% of the sample lies in the top ten.

In total, 600 or so healthy bone marrow donors made up the cohort. Cohort members were all nominally healthy when sampled, although unrecorded immune exposures were likely present. The donor was CMV seronegative and belonged to the group of roughly 330 seronegative cohort members. A peripheral blood sample was provided by each donor, and peripheral blood mononuclear cells were used for TCR beta sequencing. The Qiagen DNeasy Blood Extraction Kit was used to extract genomic DNA from the blood cell samples. As to this clone: Its antigen remains unidentified. One base away there is no much larger clone; base qualities are not given.

The germline V gene gives CDR1 as WSHSY and CDR2 as SAAADI. There are 13 amino acids in the CDR3, from cysteine to phenylalanine inclusive. Only the CDR3 region is kept as DNA, spanning 39 bases read in frame from base 1. V trim: 5 bases; J trim: 8 bases; unmatched bases: 4. This TCR was recovered from a man between 40 and 49 years old in good health and CMV-seronegative. Source material: PBMCs. The chain employs TRBV10-2 and TRBJ1-4, with 8 middle bases fitting TRBD1. The CDR3 here reads CASSRTGWEKLFF. The DNA sequence is given as TGCGCCAGCAGTCGGACAGGGTGGGAAAAACTGTTTTTT.